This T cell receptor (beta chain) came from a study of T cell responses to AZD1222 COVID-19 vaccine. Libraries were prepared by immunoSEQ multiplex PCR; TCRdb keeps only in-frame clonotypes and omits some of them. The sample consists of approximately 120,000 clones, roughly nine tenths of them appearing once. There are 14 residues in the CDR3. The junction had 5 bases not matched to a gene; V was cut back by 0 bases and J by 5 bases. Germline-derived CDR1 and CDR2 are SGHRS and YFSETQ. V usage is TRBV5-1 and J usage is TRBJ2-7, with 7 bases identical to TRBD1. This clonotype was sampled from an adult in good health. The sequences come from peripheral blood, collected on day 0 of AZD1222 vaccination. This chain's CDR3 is CASSLVQGDNEQYF. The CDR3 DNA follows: TGCGCCAGCAGCTTGGTTCAGGGGGATAACGAGCAGTACTTC.